The sequence of this T cell receptor beta chain was determined in a study of T cells after yellow fever vaccination. V lost 8 bases to trimming and J lost 4 bases, with 9 bases between them. The CDR3 is 13 residues long. Germline assignment: CDR1 SGHTA and CDR2 FQGNSA. TCRdb itself ran the 5' RACE reads through MiXCR, one entry per CDR3 protein. The repertoire holds fewer than 650,000 distinct CDR3 sequences, with 21% as singletons. Sample: PBMCs, taken roughly 20 days after the first yellow fever vaccination. V usage is TRBV7-2 and J usage is TRBJ1-6; possibly TRBD1 for D (6 bases). The source is a young man who received the YFV17D yellow fever vaccine. CDR3 bases: TGTGCCAGCGGAGGACAGTATAATTCACCCCTCCACTTT. It encodes CASGGQYNSPLHF.